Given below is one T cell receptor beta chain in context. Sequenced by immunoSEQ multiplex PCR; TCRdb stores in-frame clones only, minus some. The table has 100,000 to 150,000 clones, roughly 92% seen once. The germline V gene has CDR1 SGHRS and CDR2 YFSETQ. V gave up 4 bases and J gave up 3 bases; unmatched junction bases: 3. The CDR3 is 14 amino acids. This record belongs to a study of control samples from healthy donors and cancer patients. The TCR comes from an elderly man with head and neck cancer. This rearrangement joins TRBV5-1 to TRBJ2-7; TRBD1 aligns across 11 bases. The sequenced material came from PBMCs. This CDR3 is CASSRGQGDYEQYF. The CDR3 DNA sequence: TGCGCCAGCAGCCGGGGACAGGGGGACTACGAGCAGTACTTC.